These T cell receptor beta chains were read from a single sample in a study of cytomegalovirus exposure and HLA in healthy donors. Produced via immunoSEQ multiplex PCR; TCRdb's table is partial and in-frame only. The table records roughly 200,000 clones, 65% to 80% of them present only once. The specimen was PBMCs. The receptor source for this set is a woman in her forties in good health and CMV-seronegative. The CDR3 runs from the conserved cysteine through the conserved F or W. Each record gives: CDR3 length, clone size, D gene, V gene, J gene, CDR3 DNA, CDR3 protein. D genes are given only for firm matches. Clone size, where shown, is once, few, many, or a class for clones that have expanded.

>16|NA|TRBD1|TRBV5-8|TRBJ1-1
TGTGCCAGCAGCTTTCCCGGGACAGGGCTTCCCACTGAAGCTTTCTTT
CASSFPGTGLPTEAFF
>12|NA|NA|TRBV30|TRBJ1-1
TGTGCCCGAGGAGGGCCTAACACTGAAGCTTTCTTT
CARGGPNTEAFF
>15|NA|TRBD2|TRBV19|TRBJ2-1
TGTGCCAGTAGTGAAACCGGGACTAGCTTTAATGAGCAGTTCTTC
CASSETGTSFNEQFF
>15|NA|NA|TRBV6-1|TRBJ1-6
TGTGCCAGCAGTGTTGGCACCGACGGAGGATCACCCCTCCACTTT
CASSVGTDGGSPLHF
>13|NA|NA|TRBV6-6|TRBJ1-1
TGTGCCAGCAGTTACTCACAGCATCTTGAAGCTTTCTTT
CASSYSQHLEAFF
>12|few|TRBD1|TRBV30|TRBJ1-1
TGTGCCTGGAGTCCAGGGGGGTATGAAGCTTTCTTT
CAWSPGGYEAFF
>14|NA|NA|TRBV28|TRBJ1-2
TGTGCCAGCAGTTCTTCAGGAGGGGTCTATGGCTACACCTTC
CASSSSGGVYGYTF
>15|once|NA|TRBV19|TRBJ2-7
TGTGCCAGTAGTATGTTGGGGCTCAACTCCTACGAGCAGTACTTC
CASSMLGLNSYEQYF
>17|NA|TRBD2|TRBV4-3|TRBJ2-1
TGCGCCAGCAGCCAAGATTGGCCTAGCGGGAGTAACAATGAGCAGTTCTTC
CASSQDWPSGSNNEQFF
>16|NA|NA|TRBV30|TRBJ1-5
TGTGCCTGGAGTGTGAGGGCCCAATATAGCAATCAGCCCCAGCATTTT
CAWSVRAQYSNQPQHF
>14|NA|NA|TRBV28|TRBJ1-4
TGTGCCAGCACATCCCCAGGGCGGCATGAAAAACTGTTTTTT
CASTSPGRHEKLFF
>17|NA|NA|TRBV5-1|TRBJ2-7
TGCGCCAGCAGCTTCGGACCGGACTACCTGGAGGCCTACGAGCAGTACTTC
CASSFGPDYLEAYEQYF
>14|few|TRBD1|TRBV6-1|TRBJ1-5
TGTGCCAGCAGTGAAGGGACAGGGGATCAGCCCCAGCATTTT
CASSEGTGDQPQHF
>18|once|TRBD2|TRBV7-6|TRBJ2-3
TGTGCCAGCAGCTTATCCTCCCGACTAGCGGGACGGACAGATACGCAGTATTTT
CASSLSSRLAGRTDTQYF
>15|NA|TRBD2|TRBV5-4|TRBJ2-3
TGTGCCAGCAGAAACCAGCGGGGTTCCACAGATACGCAGTATTTT
CASRNQRGSTDTQYF
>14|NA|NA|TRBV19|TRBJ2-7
TGTGCCAGTAGTTCGGCAGGTAGCTCCTACGAGCAGTACTTC
CASSSAGSSYEQYF
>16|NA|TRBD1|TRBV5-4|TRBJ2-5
TGTGCCAGCAGCTTCCCGGGACAGGGGAACCAAGAGACCCAGTACTTC
CASSFPGQGNQETQYF
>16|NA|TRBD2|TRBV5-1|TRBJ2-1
TGCGCCAGCAGCTTGGTGTCTAGCGGGGGGTACAATGAGCAGTTCTTC
CASSLVSSGGYNEQFF
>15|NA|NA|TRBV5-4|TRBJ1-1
TGTGCCAGCAGCTTCGGGACTGGGGAAACCGTTGTAGCTTTCTTT
CASSFGTGETVVAFF
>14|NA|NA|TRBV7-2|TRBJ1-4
TGTGCCAGCAGCTTAAGTGGGCCGGGGGACAAACTGTTTTTT
CASSLSGPGDKLFF
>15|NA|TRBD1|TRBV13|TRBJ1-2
TGTGCCAGCAGCCAACAGGGGGCTCTTAACTATGGCTACACCTTC
CASSQQGALNYGYTF
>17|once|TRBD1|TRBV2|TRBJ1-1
TGTGCCAGCAGTGAAAACCCGTTTGGACAGGGGGCCACTGAAGCTTTCTTT
CASSENPFGQGATEAFF
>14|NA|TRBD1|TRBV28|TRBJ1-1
TGTGCCAGCAGTCGACAGGGGTTTAACACTGAAGCTTTCTTT
CASSRQGFNTEAFF
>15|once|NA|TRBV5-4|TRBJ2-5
TGTGCCAGCAGCGGATCGAGCGGCCTCGGTGAGACCCAGTACTTC
CASSGSSGLGETQYF
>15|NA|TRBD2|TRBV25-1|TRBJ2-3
TGTGCCAGCAGTCGCAGCGGGGGTAGCGCAGATACGCAGTATTTT
CASSRSGGSADTQYF
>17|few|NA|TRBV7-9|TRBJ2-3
TGTGCCAGCAGCTTAGATCTAGAGCTTGCTGGCACAGATACGCAGTATTTT
CASSLDLELAGTDTQYF
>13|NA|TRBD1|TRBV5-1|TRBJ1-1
TGCGCCAGCAGCCTGCTCGGGCAGGGGGGTGCTTTCTTT
CASSLLGQGGAFF
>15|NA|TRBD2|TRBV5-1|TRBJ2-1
TGCGCCAGCAGCTTGGATCTAGCGGGAGGGGATGAGCAGTTCTTC
CASSLDLAGGDEQFF
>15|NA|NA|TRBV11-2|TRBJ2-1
TGTGCCAGCAGATACCAGGGGGGCTCCTACAATGAGCAGTTCTTC
CASRYQGGSYNEQFF
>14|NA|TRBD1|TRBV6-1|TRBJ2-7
TGTGCCAGCAAGGATCCGGGACAGGCCTACGAGCAGTACTTC
CASKDPGQAYEQYF
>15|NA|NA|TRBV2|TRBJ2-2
TGTGCCAGCTGGTCCCCTGGGGCCATTACGGGGGAGCTGTTTTTT
CASWSPGAITGELFF
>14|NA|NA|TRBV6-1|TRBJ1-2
TGTGCCAGCAGCCAGACAGGTATCGGGTCAAGCTACACCTTC
CASSQTGIGSSYTF
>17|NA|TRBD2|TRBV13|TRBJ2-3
TGTGCCAGCAGCTTAGCCCCTCTTAGCGGGGGGGCCGATACGCAGTATTTT
CASSLAPLSGGADTQYF
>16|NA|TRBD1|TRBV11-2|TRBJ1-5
TGTGCCAGCAGCTTAGGAGGACAGGGGGCTGGTCAGCCCCAGCATTTT
CASSLGGQGAGQPQHF
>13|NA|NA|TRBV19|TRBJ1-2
TGTGCCAGTAGTATCGGAGCTAACTATGGCTACACCTTC
CASSIGANYGYTF